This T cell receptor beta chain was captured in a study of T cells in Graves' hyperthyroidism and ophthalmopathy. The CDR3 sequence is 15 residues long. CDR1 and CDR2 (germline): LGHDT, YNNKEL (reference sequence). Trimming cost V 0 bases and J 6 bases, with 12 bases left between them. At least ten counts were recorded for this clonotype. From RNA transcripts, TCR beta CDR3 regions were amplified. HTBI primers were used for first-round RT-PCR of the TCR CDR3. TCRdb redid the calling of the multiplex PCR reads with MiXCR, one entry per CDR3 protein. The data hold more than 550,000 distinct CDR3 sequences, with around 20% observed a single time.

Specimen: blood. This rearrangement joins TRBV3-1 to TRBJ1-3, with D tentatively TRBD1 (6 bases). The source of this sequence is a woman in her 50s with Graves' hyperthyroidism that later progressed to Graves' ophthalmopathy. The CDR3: CASSQESGTLNTIYF. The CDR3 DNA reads TGTGCCAGCAGCCAAGAGTCCGGGACACTAAACACCATATATTTT.